The entry below describes one T cell receptor (beta chain). Its antigen remains unknown. Primers for the PCR totalled 60 Vbeta and 13 Jbeta. Assay used: immunoSEQ multiplex PCR; TCRdb lists only in-frame clones, some missing. The specimen's table records fewer than 200,000 clones. This sample was taken from a study of cytomegalovirus exposure and HLA in healthy donors. V lost 5 bases to trimming and J lost 3 bases; unmatched junction nucleotides: 1. The CDR3 covers 14 residues. Germline CDR1 is SGHVS and CDR2 is FNYEAQ. The study's findings and limits: Presence/absence analyses treated sequencing depth as roughly uniform across donors.

Material: PBMCs. The rearrangement uses TRBV7-6 and TRBJ2-7; TRBD2 aligns across 13 bases. The clonotype originates from a woman aged 55-70 years in good health and CMV-seronegative. CDR3 coding DNA: TGTGCCAGCAGCCGGACTAGCGGGAGCTACGAGCAGTACTTC. The encoded protein is CASSRTSGSYEQYF.